The subject of this entry is one TCR beta chain. The antigen is unknown. This specimen comes from a study of cytomegalovirus exposure and HLA in healthy donors. Study conclusions and caveats: The sole available immune exposure information was CMV serostatus. Donors belonging to an Asian-associated ancestry cluster reportedly showed fewer N-insertions in productive TCRs than the approximately 640-donor mean, according to what a later analysis found. Investigators reported fewer than 200 TCR beta chains as tied to cytomegalovirus.

This CDR3 spans 16 amino acids. Germline-derived CDR1 and CDR2 are SGHDN and FVKESK. The V segment lost 4 bases and the J segment 0 bases; nucleotides outside the gene matches: 6. Use of 60 Vbeta and 13 Jbeta primers characterized the PCR. Produced via immunoSEQ multiplex PCR; TCRdb's table is partial and in-frame only. The table gives 90,000 to 130,000 clones; the top ten clones make up under 7% of it. The rearrangement links TRBV14 to TRBJ1-3; 7 positions match TRBD1. Specimen: PBMCs. This receptor was obtained from a man between 40 and 49 years old in good health and CMV-seropositive. The DNA of the CDR3 is TGTGCCAGCAGCCGAGGACAGGAGCTCTCTGGAAACACCATATATTTT. This codes for CASSRGQELSGNTIYF.